This is a list of T cell receptor beta chains from one sample in a study of T cell responses to AZD1222 COVID-19 vaccine. Produced via immunoSEQ multiplex PCR; TCRdb's table is partial and in-frame only. The sample lists 80,000 to 95,000 clones; 90% were seen once. The source was peripheral blood, collected 28 days after the second AZD1222 dose. These receptors were obtained from an adult who received the AZD1222 COVID-19 vaccine. Both conserved end residues are part of each CDR3. Each record gives: J gene, D gene, V gene, clone size, CDR3 protein, CDR3 DNA. A D gene is named only where the DNA matches it firmly. Size is stated for part of the rows, as once, few or many counts, or as a class when the clone is expanded.

J: TRBJ1-1; D: NA; V: TRBV6-5; size: NA; CDR3: CASSYSNDRPEAFF; DNA: TGTGCCAGCAGTTACTCGAATGACCGTCCTGAAGCTTTCTTT
J: TRBJ2-3; D: NA; V: TRBV5-6; size: NA; CDR3: CASSSPGSKGDTQYF; DNA: TGTGCCAGCAGCTCCCCCGGGTCCAAAGGTGATACGCAGTATTTT
J: TRBJ1-2; D: NA; V: TRBV18; size: NA; CDR3: CASSPRAADYGYTF; DNA: TGTGCCAGCTCACCACGAGCCGCAGACTATGGCTACACCTTC
J: TRBJ2-3; D: TRBD2; V: TRBV6-6; size: NA; CDR3: CASSRLTSGGARADTQYF; DNA: TGTGCCAGCAGTCGCCTGACTAGCGGGGGGGCTCGGGCAGATACGCAGTATTTT
J: TRBJ1-6; D: NA; V: TRBV6-5; size: NA; CDR3: CASSYSRETNSPLHF; DNA: TGTGCCAGCAGTTACTCCCGGGAGACTAATTCACCCCTCCACTTT
J: TRBJ1-3; D: NA; V: TRBV6-5; size: NA; CDR3: CASSYSRTSGNTIYF; DNA: TGTGCCAGCAGTTACTCGAGGACAAGCGGAAACACCATATATTTT
J: TRBJ1-4; D: NA; V: TRBV9; size: NA; CDR3: CASSARTEINEKLFF; DNA: TGTGCCAGCAGCGCCCGGACGGAGATTAATGAAAAACTGTTTTTT
J: TRBJ1-2; D: NA; V: TRBV7-6; size: NA; CDR3: CASSSGSLANYGYTF; DNA: TGTGCCAGCAGCTCGGGCTCCCTAGCTAACTATGGCTACACCTTC
J: TRBJ1-1; D: TRBD1; V: TRBV5-1; size: few; CDR3: CASSLAGQGHVSEAFF; DNA: TGCGCCAGCAGCTTGGCGGGACAGGGACATGTAAGCGAAGCTTTCTTT
J: TRBJ2-3; D: TRBD1; V: TRBV2; size: NA; CDR3: CASSPLRQGVIDTQYF; DNA: TGTGCCAGCAGTCCGCTTAGACAGGGGGTAATAGATACGCAGTATTTT
J: TRBJ2-1; D: TRBD2; V: TRBV19; size: once; CDR3: CASSARGGTYNEQFF; DNA: TGTGCCAGTAGTGCCCGGGGGGGTACCTACAATGAGCAGTTCTTC
J: TRBJ2-7; D: NA; V: TRBV10-3; size: NA; CDR3: CAISEKGEQYF; DNA: TGTGCCATCAGTGAGAAGGGGGAGCAGTACTTC
J: TRBJ1-3; D: TRBD1; V: TRBV3-1/TRBV3-2; size: NA; CDR3: CASSQGDRLNTIYF; DNA: TGTGCCAGCAGCCAAGGGGACAGGTTAAACACCATATATTTT
J: TRBJ1-4; D: NA; V: TRBV2; size: NA; CDR3: CASSEGGRKKLFF; DNA: TGTGCCAGCAGTGAAGGGGGACGAAAAAAACTGTTTTTT
J: TRBJ1-2; D: TRBD1; V: TRBV25-1; size: NA; CDR3: CASSADRGPYGYTF; DNA: TGTGCCAGCAGTGCTGACAGGGGGCCCTATGGCTACACCTTC
J: TRBJ1-1; D: NA; V: TRBV7-9; size: NA; CDR3: CASSLLQSGTEAFF; DNA: TGTGCCAGCAGCCTCCTGCAGAGTGGCACTGAAGCTTTCTTT
J: TRBJ2-3; D: NA; V: TRBV6-1; size: NA; CDR3: CASSEGLVSFPSPDTQYF; DNA: TGTGCCAGCAGTGAAGGTTTGGTGTCCTTCCCTAGCCCAGATACGCAGTATTTT
J: TRBJ2-1; D: NA; V: TRBV6-5; size: NA; CDR3: CASWGSSYNEQFF; DNA: TGTGCCAGCTGGGGTAGCTCCTACAATGAGCAGTTCTTC
J: TRBJ2-7; D: TRBD2; V: TRBV5-1; size: NA; CDR3: CASSLSGGAYEQYF; DNA: TGCGCCAGCAGCTTGAGCGGGGGAGCCTACGAGCAGTACTTC
J: TRBJ1-2; D: NA; V: TRBV10-3; size: few; CDR3: CAISELRTGYGYTF; DNA: TGTGCCATCAGTGAGTTAAGGACGGGCTATGGCTACACCTTC
J: TRBJ1-6; D: TRBD1; V: TRBV3-1/TRBV3-2; size: NA; CDR3: CASSQEWQGDGPLHF; DNA: TGTGCCAGCAGCCAAGAATGGCAGGGGGACGGACCCCTCCACTTT
J: TRBJ2-1; D: TRBD2; V: TRBV7-9; size: NA; CDR3: CASSPATSGGVNEQFF; DNA: TGTGCCAGCAGCCCCGCGACTAGCGGGGGGGTCAATGAGCAGTTCTTC
J: TRBJ2-7; D: NA; V: TRBV6-2/TRBV6-3; size: once; CDR3: CASSYHSYEQYF; DNA: TGTGCCAGCAGTTATCACTCCTACGAGCAGTACTTC
J: TRBJ2-3; D: TRBD1; V: TRBV28; size: NA; CDR3: CASNLGQGVMQYF; DNA: TGTGCCAGCAACTTAGGACAGGGTGTAATGCAGTATTTT
J: TRBJ1-3; D: TRBD1; V: TRBV9; size: NA; CDR3: CASSTRSGGTIYF; DNA: TGTGCCAGCAGCACCAGATCAGGGGGGACCATATATTTT
J: TRBJ1-6; D: TRBD1; V: TRBV11-2; size: NA; CDR3: CASSLLGTGKGSYNSPLHF; DNA: TGTGCCAGCAGCCTCTTAGGGACAGGGAAAGGCTCCTATAATTCACCCCTCCACTTT
J: TRBJ1-5; D: NA; V: TRBV18; size: NA; CDR3: CASSSRHDNQPQHF; DNA: TGTGCCAGCTCATCGCGACACGACAATCAGCCCCAGCATTTT
J: TRBJ1-5; D: NA; V: TRBV19; size: NA; CDR3: CASSMMETQPQHF; DNA: TGTGCCAGTAGTATGATGGAGACTCAGCCCCAGCATTTT
J: TRBJ2-3; D: NA; V: TRBV4-3; size: NA; CDR3: CASSQDAGESDTQYF; DNA: TGCGCCAGCAGCCAAGATGCAGGGGAGTCAGATACGCAGTATTTT
J: TRBJ1-1; D: NA; V: TRBV10-1; size: NA; CDR3: CASSDPGQQAFF; DNA: TGCGCCAGCAGTGACCCTGGACAGCAAGCTTTCTTT
J: TRBJ1-1; D: NA; V: TRBV24-1; size: NA; CDR3: CATGGSENTEAFF; DNA: TGTGCCACCGGGGGAAGCGAGAACACTGAAGCTTTCTTT
J: TRBJ1-2; D: NA; V: TRBV3-1/TRBV3-2; size: NA; CDR3: CASSPTGIPRSGYTF; DNA: TGTGCCAGCAGTCCCACCGGGATCCCAAGGAGCGGCTACACCTTC
J: TRBJ1-1; D: NA; V: TRBV28; size: NA; CDR3: CASSFRQKEAFF; DNA: TGTGCCAGCAGTTTCAGACAGAAGGAAGCTTTCTTT
J: TRBJ2-7; D: NA; V: TRBV18; size: NA; CDR3: CASSPPGVYYEQYF; DNA: TGTGCCAGCTCACCACCAGGGGTCTATTACGAGCAGTACTTC
J: TRBJ2-2; D: TRBD2; V: TRBV3-1/TRBV3-2; size: once; CDR3: CASSQDPQRGGTTGELFF; DNA: TGTGCCAGCAGCCAAGATCCCCAAAGGGGAGGGACCACCGGGGAGCTGTTTTTT
J: TRBJ2-7; D: TRBD2; V: TRBV2; size: NA; CDR3: CASRGLAGPYNYEQYF; DNA: TGTGCCAGCAGGGGACTAGCGGGGCCTTATAACTACGAGCAGTACTTC
J: TRBJ1-1; D: NA; V: TRBV2; size: NA; CDR3: CASSEWPGNTEAFF; DNA: TGTGCCAGCAGTGAGTGGCCGGGGAACACTGAAGCTTTCTTT
J: TRBJ1-2; D: NA; V: TRBV28; size: NA; CDR3: CASSLFRGPYGYTF; DNA: TGTGCCAGCAGTTTATTTCGGGGTCCCTATGGCTACACCTTC
J: TRBJ1-2; D: NA; V: TRBV2; size: NA; CDR3: CASSEGRGTASYGYTF; DNA: TGTGCCAGCAGTGAAGGTCGGGGTACCGCGAGCTATGGCTACACCTTC
J: TRBJ1-4; D: TRBD1; V: TRBV5-8; size: NA; CDR3: CASSLNRGGLLEKLFF; DNA: TGTGCCAGCAGCTTGAACAGGGGGGGACTTTTGGAAAAACTGTTTTTT
J: TRBJ1-5; D: NA; V: TRBV5-6; size: once; CDR3: CASSSLRSGDNQPQHF; DNA: TGTGCCAGCAGCTCGTTACGATCCGGCGACAATCAGCCCCAGCATTTT
J: TRBJ1-3; D: NA; V: TRBV7-9; size: NA; CDR3: CASSIGAIPGNTIYF; DNA: TGTGCCAGCAGCATAGGGGCGATCCCTGGAAACACCATATATTTT
J: TRBJ1-6; D: NA; V: TRBV19; size: NA; CDR3: CASSIDRGNSPLHF; DNA: TGTGCCAGTAGTATAGATAGGGGAAATTCACCCCTCCACTTT
J: TRBJ1-1; D: TRBD1; V: TRBV28; size: NA; CDR3: CASSLRPGTGTEAFF; DNA: TGTGCCAGCAGTTTACGACCCGGGACAGGGACTGAAGCTTTCTTT
J: TRBJ1-2; D: NA; V: TRBV19; size: NA; CDR3: CASSKRQGPYGYTF; DNA: TGTGCCAGTAGTAAAAGGCAGGGGCCCTATGGCTACACCTTC
J: TRBJ1-5; D: NA; V: TRBV7-2; size: once; CDR3: CASSLDFGQLRTQHF; DNA: TGTGCCAGCAGCTTAGATTTTGGGCAACTCCGCACCCAGCATTTT
J: TRBJ2-2; D: TRBD1; V: TRBV19; size: NA; CDR3: CASRDRSTGELFF; DNA: TGTGCCAGTAGGGACAGGTCGACCGGGGAGCTGTTTTTT
J: TRBJ2-7; D: TRBD2; V: TRBV5-1; size: NA; CDR3: CASSSISGGAVPYEQYF; DNA: TGCGCCAGCAGCTCAATTAGCGGGGGGGCGGTCCCCTACGAGCAGTACTTC
J: TRBJ1-2; D: TRBD1; V: TRBV3-1/TRBV3-2; size: few; CDR3: CASSQVQGASGYTF; DNA: TGTGCCAGCAGCCAGGTCCAGGGGGCGTCTGGCTACACCTTC
J: TRBJ1-6; D: NA; V: TRBV6-1; size: NA; CDR3: CASSEVGGNSPLHF; DNA: TGTGCCAGCAGTGAAGTAGGGGGAAATTCACCCCTCCACTTT
J: TRBJ2-1; D: TRBD1; V: TRBV5-8; size: NA; CDR3: CASSRGQGVWNEQFF; DNA: TGTGCCAGCAGCCGGGGACAGGGGGTTTGGAATGAGCAGTTCTTC
J: TRBJ1-5; D: NA; V: TRBV28; size: NA; CDR3: CASKLRGWQPQHF; DNA: TGTGCCAGCAAACTGAGGGGGTGGCAGCCCCAGCATTTT
J: TRBJ2-5; D: NA; V: TRBV7-2; size: NA; CDR3: CASSLQLARQETQYF; DNA: TGTGCCAGCAGCTTACAACTAGCCAGGCAAGAGACCCAGTACTTC
J: TRBJ1-4; D: TRBD1; V: TRBV5-1; size: NA; CDR3: CASSSEGTRGGAPEKLFF; DNA: TGCGCCAGCAGCTCAGAGGGGACGAGAGGGGGCGCTCCGGAAAAACTGTTTTTT
J: TRBJ2-1; D: NA; V: TRBV5-1; size: once; CDR3: CASSVTGTSGDEQFF; DNA: TGCGCCAGCAGCGTAACCGGGACAAGTGGCGATGAGCAGTTCTTC
J: TRBJ1-6; D: NA; V: TRBV10-3; size: NA; CDR3: CAISESSGSSPLHF; DNA: TGTGCCATCAGTGAGTCTTCAGGGAGTTCACCCCTCCACTTT
J: TRBJ1-2; D: TRBD1; V: TRBV18; size: NA; CDR3: CASSGTGNGGYTF; DNA: TGTGCCAGCTCCGGGACAGGGAACGGTGGCTACACCTTC
J: TRBJ2-5; D: NA; V: TRBV18; size: NA; CDR3: CASSPRLQETQYF; DNA: TGTGCCAGCTCACCACGCCTCCAAGAGACCCAGTACTTC